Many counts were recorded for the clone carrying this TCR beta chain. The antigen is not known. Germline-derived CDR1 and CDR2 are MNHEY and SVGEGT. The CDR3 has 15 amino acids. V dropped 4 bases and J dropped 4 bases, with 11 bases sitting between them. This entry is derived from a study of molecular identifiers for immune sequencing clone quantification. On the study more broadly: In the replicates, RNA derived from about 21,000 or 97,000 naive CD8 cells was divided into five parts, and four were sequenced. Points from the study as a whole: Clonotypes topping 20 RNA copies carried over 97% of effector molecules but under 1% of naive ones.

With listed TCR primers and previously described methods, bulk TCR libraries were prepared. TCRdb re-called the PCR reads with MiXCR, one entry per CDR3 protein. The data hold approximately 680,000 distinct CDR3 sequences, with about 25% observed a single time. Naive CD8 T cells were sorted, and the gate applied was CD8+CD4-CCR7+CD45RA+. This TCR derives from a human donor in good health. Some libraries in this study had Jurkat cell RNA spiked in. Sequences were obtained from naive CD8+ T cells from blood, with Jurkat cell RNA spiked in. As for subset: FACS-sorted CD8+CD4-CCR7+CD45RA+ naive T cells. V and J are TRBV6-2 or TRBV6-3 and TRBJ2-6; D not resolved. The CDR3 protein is CASSLERRGANVLTF. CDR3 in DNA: TGTGCCAGCAGTTTGGAGCGTCGAGGGGCCAACGTCCTGACTTTC.